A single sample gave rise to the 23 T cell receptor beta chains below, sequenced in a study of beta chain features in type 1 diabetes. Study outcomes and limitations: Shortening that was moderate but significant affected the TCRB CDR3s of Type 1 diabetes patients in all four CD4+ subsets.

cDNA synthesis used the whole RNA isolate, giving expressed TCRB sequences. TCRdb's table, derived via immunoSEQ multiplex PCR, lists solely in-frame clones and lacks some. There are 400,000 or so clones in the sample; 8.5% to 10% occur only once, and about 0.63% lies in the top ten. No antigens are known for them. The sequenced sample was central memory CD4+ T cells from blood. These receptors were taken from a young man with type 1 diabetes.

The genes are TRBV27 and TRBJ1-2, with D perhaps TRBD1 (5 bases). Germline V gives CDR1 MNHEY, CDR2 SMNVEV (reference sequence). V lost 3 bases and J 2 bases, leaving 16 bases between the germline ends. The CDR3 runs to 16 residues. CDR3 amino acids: CASSFSTGTPNYGYTF. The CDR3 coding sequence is TGTGCCAGCAGTTTTTCCACCGGGACTCCCAACTATGGCTACACCTTC.

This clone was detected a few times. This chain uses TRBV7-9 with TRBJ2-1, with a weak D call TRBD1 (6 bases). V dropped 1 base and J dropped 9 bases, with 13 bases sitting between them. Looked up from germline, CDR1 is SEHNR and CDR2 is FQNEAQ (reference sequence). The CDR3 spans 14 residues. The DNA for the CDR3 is TGTGCCAGCAGCTTAGAGGTCACAGGGAGTGAGCAGTTCTTC. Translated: CASSLEVTGSEQFF. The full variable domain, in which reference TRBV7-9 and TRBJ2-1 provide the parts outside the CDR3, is DTGVSQNPRHKITKRGQNVTFRCDPISEHNRLYWYRQTLGQGPEFLTYFQNEAQLEKSRLLSDRFSAERPKGSFSTLEIQRTEQGDSAMYLCASSLEVTGSEQFFGPGTRLTVL.

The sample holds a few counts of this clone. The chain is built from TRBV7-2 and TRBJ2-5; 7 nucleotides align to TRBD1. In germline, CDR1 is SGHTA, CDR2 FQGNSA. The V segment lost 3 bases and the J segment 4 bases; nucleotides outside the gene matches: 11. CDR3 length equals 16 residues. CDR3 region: CASSLGGTVKRETQYF. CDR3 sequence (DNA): TGTGCCAGCAGCTTGGGTGGGACAGTAAAACGAGAGACCCAGTACTTC.

CDR3 protein: CASSELGLTSGNTIYF. The CDR3 nucleotides are TGTGCCAGCAGTGAGCTGGGGCTAACCTCTGGAAACACCATATATTTT. J is TRBJ1-3 and V is TRBV2; D is possibly TRBD1 (5 bases). V lost 3 bases, J lost 0 bases, and 12 bases lay in between. This CDR3 is built from 16 residues. CDR1 SNHLY and CDR2 FYNNEI come from the germline V gene.

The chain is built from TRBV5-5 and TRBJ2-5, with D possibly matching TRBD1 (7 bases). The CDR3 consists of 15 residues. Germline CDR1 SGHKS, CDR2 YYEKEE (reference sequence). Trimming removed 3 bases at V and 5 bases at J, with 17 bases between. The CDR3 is CASSSDGRGDETQYF. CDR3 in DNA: TGTGCCAGCAGCTCTGATGGCAGGGGGGATGAGACCCAGTACTTC.

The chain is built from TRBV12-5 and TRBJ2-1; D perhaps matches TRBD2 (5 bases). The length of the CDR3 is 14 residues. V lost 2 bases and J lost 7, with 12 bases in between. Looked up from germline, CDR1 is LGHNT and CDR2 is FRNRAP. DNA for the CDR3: TGTGCTAGTGGTTTGTCGGGATTGGTAAATGAGCAGTTCTTC. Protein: CASGLSGLVNEQFF.

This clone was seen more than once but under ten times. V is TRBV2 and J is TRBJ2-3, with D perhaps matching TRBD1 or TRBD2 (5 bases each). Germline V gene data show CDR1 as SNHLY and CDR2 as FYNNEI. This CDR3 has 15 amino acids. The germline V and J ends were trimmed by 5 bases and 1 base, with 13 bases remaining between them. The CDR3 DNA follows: TGTGCCAGCAGTCTCCGGGACCCGGGCACAGATACGCAGTATTTT. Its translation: CASSLRDPGTDTQYF.

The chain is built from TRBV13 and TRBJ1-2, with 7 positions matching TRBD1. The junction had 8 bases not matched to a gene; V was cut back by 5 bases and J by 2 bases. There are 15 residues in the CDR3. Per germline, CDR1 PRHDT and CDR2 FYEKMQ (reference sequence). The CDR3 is CASSARDRDNYGYTF. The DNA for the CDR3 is TGTGCCAGCAGCGCGAGAGACAGGGACAACTATGGCTACACCTTC.

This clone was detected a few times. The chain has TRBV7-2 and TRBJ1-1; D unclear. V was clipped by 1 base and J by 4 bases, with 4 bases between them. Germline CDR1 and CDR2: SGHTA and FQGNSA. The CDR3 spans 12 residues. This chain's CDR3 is CASSLGATEAFF. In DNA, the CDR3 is TGTGCCAGCAGCTTAGGAGCCACTGAAGCTTTCTTT.

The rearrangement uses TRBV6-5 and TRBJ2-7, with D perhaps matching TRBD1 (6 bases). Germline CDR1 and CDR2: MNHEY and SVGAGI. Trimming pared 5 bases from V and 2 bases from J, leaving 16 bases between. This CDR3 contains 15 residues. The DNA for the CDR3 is TGTGCCAGCAGTCAGAGTCCGGGACAAACCTACGAGCAGTACTTC. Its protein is CASSQSPGQTYEQYF.

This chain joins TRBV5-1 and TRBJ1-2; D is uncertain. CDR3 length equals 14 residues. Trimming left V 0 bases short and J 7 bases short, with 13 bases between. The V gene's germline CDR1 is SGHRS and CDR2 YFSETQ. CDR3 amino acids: CASSLEAEVSGYTF. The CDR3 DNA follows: TGCGCCAGCAGCTTGGAGGCAGAAGTCTCTGGCTACACCTTC.

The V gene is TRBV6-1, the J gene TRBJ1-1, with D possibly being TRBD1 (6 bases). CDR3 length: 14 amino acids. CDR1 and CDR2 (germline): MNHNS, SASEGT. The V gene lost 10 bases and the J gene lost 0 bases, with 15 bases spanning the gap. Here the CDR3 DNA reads TGTGCCATCAGAGGAGCAGGGGTGAACACTGAAGCTTTCTTT. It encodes CAIRGAGVNTEAFF.

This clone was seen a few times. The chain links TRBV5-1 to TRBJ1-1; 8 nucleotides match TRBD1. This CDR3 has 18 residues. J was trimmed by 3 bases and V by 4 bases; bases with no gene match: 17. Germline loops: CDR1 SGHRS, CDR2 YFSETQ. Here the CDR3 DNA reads TGCGCCAGCAGCGGCCGACAGGGGAGTCGCGAGGGGGACACTGAAGCTTTCTTT. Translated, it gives CASSGRQGSREGDTEAFF. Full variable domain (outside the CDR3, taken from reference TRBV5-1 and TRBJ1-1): KAGVTQTPRYLIKTRGQQVTLSCSPISGHRSVSWYQQTPGQGLQFLFEYFSETQRNKGNFPGRFSGRQFSNSRSEMNVSTLELGDSALYLCASSGRQGSREGDTEAFFGQGTRLTVV.

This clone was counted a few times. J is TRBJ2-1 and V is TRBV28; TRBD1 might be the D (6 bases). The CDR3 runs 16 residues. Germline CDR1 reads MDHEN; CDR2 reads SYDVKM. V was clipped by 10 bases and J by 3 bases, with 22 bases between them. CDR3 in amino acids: CAINGYSDRFYNEQFF. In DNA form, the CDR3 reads TGTGCCATCAACGGGTATTCGGACAGATTCTACAATGAGCAGTTCTTC.

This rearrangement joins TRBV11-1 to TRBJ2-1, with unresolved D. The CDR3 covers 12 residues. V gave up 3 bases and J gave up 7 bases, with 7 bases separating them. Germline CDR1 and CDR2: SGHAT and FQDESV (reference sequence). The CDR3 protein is CASSLLINEQFF. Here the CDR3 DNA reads TGTGCCAGCAGCTTGCTGATTAATGAGCAGTTCTTC.

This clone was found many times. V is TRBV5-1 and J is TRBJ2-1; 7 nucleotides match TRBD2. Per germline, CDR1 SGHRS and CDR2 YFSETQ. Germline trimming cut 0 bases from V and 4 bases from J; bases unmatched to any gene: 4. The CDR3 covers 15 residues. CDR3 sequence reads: CASSLVGGGYNEQFF. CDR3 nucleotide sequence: TGCGCCAGCAGCTTGGTGGGCGGGGGTTACAATGAGCAGTTCTTC. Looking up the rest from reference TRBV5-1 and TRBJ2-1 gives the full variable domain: KAGVTQTPRYLIKTRGQQVTLSCSPISGHRSVSWYQQTPGQGLQFLFEYFSETQRNKGNFPGRFSGRQFSNSRSEMNVSTLELGDSALYLCASSLVGGGYNEQFFGPGTRLTVL.

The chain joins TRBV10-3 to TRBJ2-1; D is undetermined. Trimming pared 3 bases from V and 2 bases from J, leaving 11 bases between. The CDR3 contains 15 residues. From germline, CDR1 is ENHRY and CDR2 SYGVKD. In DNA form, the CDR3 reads TGTGCCATCAGTGAAGGAAGAAGCCCCTACAATGAGCAGTTCTTC. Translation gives CAISEGRSPYNEQFF.

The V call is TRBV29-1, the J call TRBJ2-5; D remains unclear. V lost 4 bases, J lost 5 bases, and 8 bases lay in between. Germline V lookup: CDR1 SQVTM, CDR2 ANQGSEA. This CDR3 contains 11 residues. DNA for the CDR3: TGCAGCGTTGTCAAGGTGGAGACCCAGTACTTC. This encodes CSVVKVETQYF.

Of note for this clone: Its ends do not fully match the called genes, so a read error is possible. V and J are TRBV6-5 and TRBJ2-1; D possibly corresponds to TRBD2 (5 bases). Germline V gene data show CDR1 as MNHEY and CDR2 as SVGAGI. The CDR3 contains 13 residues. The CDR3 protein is CAISGREKHEQFF. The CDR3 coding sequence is TGTGCCATCAGTGGAAGGGAGAAACATGAGCAGTTCTTC.

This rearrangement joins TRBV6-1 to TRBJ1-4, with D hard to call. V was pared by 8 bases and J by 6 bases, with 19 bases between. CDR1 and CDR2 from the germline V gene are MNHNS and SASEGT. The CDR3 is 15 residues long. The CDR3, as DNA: TGTGCCAGCGGCCCTAACTTTCGGGGTGATGAAAAACTGTTTTTT. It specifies CASGPNFRGDEKLFF.

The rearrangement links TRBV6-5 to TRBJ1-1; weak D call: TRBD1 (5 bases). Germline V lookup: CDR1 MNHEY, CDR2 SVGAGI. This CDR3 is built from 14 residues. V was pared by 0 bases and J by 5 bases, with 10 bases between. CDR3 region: CASSYSARGTEAFF. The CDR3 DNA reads TGTGCCAGCAGTTACTCGGCTCGGGGGACTGAAGCTTTCTTT.

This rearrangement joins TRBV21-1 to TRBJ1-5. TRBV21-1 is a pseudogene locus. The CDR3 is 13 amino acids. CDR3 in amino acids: CASSKAIRETAHF. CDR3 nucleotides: TGTGCCAGCAGCAAAGCTATCAGGGAGACGGCGCATTTT.

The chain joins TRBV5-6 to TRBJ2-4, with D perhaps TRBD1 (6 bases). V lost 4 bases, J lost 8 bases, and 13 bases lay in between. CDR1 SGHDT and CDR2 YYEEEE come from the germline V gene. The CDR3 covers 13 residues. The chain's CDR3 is CASSVQGWDIQYF. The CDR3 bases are TGTGCCAGCAGCGTGCAGGGGTGGGACATTCAGTACTTC.